The entry below gives a single T cell receptor (beta chain) sequence along with its context. Its cognate antigen is unknown. Axillary draining lymph nodes of breast cancer patients supplied the node samples. The data were taken from a study of breast tumors, draining lymph nodes, adjacent tissues. Findings and limits, study-wide: Tumor TCR diversity was below lymph nodes but above nontumor tissue.

V shed 4 bases and J 0 bases; nucleotides not matched to a gene: 13. The CDR3 spans 18 residues. Germline CDR1 is SNHLY and CDR2 is FYNNEI. TCRdb re-called the multiplex PCR reads through MiXCR, storing one row per CDR3 protein. Among about 110,000 distinct CDR3 sequences listed, around 30% were seen once. Sequencing was performed on axillary lymph node tissue. This sequence joins TRBV2 and TRBJ2-7, with TRBD2 identical over 9 bases. This clonotype originated in a female donor with breast cancer. Some clones in this sample may be carry-over from other donors' samples. CDR3 amino acids: CASSVKGNLAGASYEQYF. CDR3 nucleotides: TGTGCCAGCAGTGTAAAGGGAAACTTAGCGGGGGCCTCCTACGAGCAGTACTTC. Full variable domain (remainder filled in from reference TRBV2 and TRBJ2-7): EPEVTQTPSHQVTQMGQEVILRCVPISNHLYFYWYRQILGQKVEFLVSFYNNEISEKSEIFDDQFSVERPDGSNFTLKIRSTKLEDSAMYFCASSVKGNLAGASYEQYFGPGTRLTVT.